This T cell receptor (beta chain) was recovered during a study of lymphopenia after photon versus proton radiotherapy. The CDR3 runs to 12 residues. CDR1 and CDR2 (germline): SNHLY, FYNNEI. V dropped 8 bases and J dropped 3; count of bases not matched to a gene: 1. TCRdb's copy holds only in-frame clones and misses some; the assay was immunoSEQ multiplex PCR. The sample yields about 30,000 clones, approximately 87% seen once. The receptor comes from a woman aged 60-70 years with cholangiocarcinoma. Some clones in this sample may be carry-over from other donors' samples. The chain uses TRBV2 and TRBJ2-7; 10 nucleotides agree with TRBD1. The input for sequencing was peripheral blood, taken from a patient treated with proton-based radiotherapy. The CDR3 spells CASRDRGYEQYF. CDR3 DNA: TGTGCCAGCCGGGACAGGGGCTACGAGCAGTACTTC.